The T cell receptor beta chain described here comes from a study of blood T cell repertoires in COVID-19. Study as a whole: The origin of the acute and convalescent COVID-19 samples was the United States, Italy and Spain.

Sequencing was performed with immunoSEQ multiplex PCR; in TCRdb, only in-frame clones are kept and a portion is missing. This table has fewer than 500,000 clones, 80% to 90% appearing once. The CDR3 runs 14 residues. Trimming cost V 6 bases and J 6 bases, with 15 bases left between them. Germline assignment: CDR1 MNHNY and CDR2 SVGAGI (reference sequence). The TCR sequence derives from a woman under 40 with acute or convalescent COVID-19. This chain links TRBV6-6 with TRBJ2-1, with TRBD1 as a possible D gene (6 bases). Sequencing used peripheral blood. CDR3 sequence reads: CASRNRELGNEQFF. CDR3 nucleotide sequence: TGTGCCAGCAGGAACAGGGAGTTGGGCAATGAGCAGTTCTTC.